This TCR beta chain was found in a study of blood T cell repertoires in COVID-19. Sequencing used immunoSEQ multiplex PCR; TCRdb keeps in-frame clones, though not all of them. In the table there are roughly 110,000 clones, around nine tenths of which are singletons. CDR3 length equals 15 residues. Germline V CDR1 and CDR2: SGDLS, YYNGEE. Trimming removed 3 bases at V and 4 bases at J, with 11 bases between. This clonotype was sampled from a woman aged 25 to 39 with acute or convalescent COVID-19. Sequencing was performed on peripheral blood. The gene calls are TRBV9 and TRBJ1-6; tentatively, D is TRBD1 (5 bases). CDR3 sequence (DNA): TGTGCCAGCAGCGCCTCCGACAGATATAATTCACCCCTCCACTTT. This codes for CASSASDRYNSPLHF.